In this sample, the clone carrying this T cell receptor (beta chain) turned up many times. Its antigen remains unknown. The study defined stable Graves' hyperthyroidism as no ophthalmopathy progression within 18 months. This entry comes from a study of T cells in Graves' hyperthyroidism and ophthalmopathy. Whole-study results and caveats: Through a model of 13 V-J features, ophthalmopathy was separated from stable hyperthyroidism. Blood also showed most of the thyroid clonotypes that were expanded above 0.001. Ophthalmopathy onset followed model prediction by a median approximately seven months.

Amplified regions were TCR beta CDR3 sequences from RNA transcripts. The TCR CDR3 first-round RT-PCR relied on the HTBI primer set. TCRdb reanalysed the multiplex PCR reads using MiXCR and keeps one entry per CDR3 protein. The sample records fewer than 750,000 distinct CDR3 sequences, roughly 46% being singletons. The TCR was taken from a young woman with Graves' hyperthyroidism. The specimen sequenced was peripheral blood or thyroid tissue (not recorded which).

The DNA of the CDR3 is TGTGCCAGCAGCTTAGAGCAGTACTTC. This gives the protein CASSLEQYF. This chain connects TRBV7-2 to TRBJ2-7; D gene ambiguous. The germline gives CDR1 SGHTA, CDR2 FQGNSA. V was trimmed by 1 base and J by 8 bases, leaving 0 bases between them. The CDR3 covers 9 residues. The full variable domain, with the rest looked up from reference TRBV7-2 and TRBJ2-7, is GAGVSQSPSNKVTEKGKDVELRCDPISGHTALYWYRQSLGQGLEFLIYFQGNSAPDKSGLPSDRFSAERTGGSVSTLTIQRTQQEDSAVYLCASSLEQYFGPGTRLTVT.